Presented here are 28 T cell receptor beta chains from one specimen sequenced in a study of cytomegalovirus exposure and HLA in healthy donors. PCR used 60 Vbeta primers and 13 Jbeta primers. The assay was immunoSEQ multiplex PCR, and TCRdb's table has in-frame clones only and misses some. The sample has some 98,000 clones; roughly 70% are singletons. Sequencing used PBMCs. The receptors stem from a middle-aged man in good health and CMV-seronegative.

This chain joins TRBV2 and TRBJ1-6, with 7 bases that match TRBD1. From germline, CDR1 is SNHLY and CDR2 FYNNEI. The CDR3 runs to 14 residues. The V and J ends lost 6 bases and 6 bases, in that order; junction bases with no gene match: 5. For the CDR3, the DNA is TGTGCCAGCAGGCGGGACAGCCGTAATTCACCCCTCCACTTT. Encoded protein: CASRRDSRNSPLHF.

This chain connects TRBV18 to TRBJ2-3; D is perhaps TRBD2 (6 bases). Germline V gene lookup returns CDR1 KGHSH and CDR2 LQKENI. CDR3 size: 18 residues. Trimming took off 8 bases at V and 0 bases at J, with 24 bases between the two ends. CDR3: CASARTSGGLTSTDTQYF. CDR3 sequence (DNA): TGTGCCAGCGCACGCACGAGCGGAGGACTAACTAGCACAGATACGCAGTATTTT.

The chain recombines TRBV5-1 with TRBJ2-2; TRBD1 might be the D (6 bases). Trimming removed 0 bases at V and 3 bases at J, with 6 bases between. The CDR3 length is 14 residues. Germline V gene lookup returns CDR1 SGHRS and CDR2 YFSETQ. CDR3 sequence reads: CASSLEGDTGELFF. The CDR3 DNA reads TGCGCCAGCAGCTTGGAGGGGGACACCGGGGAGCTGTTTTTT.

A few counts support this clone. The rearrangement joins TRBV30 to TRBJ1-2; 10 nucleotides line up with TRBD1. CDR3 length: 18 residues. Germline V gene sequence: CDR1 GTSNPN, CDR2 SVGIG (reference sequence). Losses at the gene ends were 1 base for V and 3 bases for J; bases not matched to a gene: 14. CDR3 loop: CAWSAPSDRGKVYYGYTF. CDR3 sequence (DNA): TGTGCCTGGAGTGCTCCGTCGGACAGGGGGAAGGTTTACTATGGCTACACCTTC.

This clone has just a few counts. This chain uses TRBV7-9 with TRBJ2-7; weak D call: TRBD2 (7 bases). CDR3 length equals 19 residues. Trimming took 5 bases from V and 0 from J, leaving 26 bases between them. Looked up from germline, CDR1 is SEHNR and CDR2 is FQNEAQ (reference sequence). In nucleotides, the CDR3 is TGTGCCAGCAGCCCGGAAGCGGGACAAAGCCGGGACTCCTCCTACGAGCAGTACTTC. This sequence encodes CASSPEAGQSRDSSYEQYF.

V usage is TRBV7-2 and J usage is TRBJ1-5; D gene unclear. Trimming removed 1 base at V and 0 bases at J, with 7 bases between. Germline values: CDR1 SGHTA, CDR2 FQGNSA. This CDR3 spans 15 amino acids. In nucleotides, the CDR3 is TGTGCCAGCAGCTTAGACGGGGATAGCAATCAGCCCCAGCATTTT. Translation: CASSLDGDSNQPQHF. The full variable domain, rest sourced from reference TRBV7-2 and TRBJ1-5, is GAGVSQSPSNKVTEKGKDVELRCDPISGHTALYWYRQSLGQGLEFLIYFQGNSAPDKSGLPSDRFSAERTGGSVSTLTIQRTQQEDSAVYLCASSLDGDSNQPQHFGDGTRLSIL.

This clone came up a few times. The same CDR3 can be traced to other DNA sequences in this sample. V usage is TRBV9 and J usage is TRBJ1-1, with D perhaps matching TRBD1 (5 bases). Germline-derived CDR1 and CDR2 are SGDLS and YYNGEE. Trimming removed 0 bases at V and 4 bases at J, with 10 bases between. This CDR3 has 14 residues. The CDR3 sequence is CASSVGPGGTEAFF. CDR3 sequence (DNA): TGTGCCAGCAGCGTAGGACCGGGGGGCACTGAAGCTTTCTTT.

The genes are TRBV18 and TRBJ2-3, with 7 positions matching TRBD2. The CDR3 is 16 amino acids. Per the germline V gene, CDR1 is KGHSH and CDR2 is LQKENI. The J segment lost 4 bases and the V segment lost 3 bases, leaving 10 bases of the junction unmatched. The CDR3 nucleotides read TGTGCCAGCTCACCGCGGGCGGGAGCCTTCTCAGATACGCAGTATTTT. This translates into CASSPRAGAFSDTQYF.

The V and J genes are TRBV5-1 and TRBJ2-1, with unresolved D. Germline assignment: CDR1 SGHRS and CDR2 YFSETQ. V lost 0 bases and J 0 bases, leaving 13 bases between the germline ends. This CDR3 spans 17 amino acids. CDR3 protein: CASSLVADSSSYNEQFF. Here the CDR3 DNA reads TGCGCCAGCAGCTTGGTAGCCGACTCAAGCTCCTACAATGAGCAGTTCTTC. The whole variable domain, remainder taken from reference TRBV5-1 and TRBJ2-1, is KAGVTQTPRYLIKTRGQQVTLSCSPISGHRSVSWYQQTPGQGLQFLFEYFSETQRNKGNFPGRFSGRQFSNSRSEMNVSTLELGDSALYLCASSLVADSSSYNEQFFGPGTRLTVL.

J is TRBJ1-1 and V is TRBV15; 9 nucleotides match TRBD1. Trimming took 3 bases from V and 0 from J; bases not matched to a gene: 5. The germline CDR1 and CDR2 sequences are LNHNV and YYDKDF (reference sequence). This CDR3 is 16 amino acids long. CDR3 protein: CATSRGGDRVNTEAFF. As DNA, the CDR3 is TGTGCCACCAGCAGGGGGGGGGACAGGGTGAACACTGAAGCTTTCTTT.

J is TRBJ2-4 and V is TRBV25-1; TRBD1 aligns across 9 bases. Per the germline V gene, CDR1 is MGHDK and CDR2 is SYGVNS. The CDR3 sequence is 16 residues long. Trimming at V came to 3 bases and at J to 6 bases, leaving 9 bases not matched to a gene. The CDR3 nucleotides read TGTGCCAGCAGTGATTACAGGGGGCGCGGGTCAAACATTCAGTACTTC. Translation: CASSDYRGRGSNIQYF.

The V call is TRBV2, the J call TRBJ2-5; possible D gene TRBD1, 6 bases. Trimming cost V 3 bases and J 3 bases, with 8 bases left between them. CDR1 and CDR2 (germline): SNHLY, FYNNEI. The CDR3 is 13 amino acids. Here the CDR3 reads CASSEDRKETQYF. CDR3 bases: TGTGCCAGCAGTGAGGACAGAAAAGAGACCCAGTACTTC. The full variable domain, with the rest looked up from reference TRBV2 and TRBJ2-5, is EPEVTQTPSHQVTQMGQEVILRCVPISNHLYFYWYRQILGQKVEFLVSFYNNEISEKSEIFDDQFSVERPDGSNFTLKIRSTKLEDSAMYFCASSEDRKETQYFGPGTRLLVL.

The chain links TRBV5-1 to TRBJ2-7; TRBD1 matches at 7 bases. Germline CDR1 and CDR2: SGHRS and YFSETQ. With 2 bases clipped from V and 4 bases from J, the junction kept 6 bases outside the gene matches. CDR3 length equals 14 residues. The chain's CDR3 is CASSFGQVGYEQYF. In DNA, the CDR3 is TGCGCCAGCAGCTTTGGACAGGTGGGTTACGAGCAGTACTTC.

The CDR3 sequence: CASSLDPTAAEQYF. The CDR3 DNA is TGTGCCAGCAGCTTAGATCCGACGGCGGCAGAGCAGTACTTC. The rearrangement uses TRBV11-2 and TRBJ2-7; D gene unclear. V lost 0 bases and J lost 7, with 13 bases in between. Germline V gene sequence: CDR1 SGHAT, CDR2 FQNNGV. This CDR3 region has 14 residues.

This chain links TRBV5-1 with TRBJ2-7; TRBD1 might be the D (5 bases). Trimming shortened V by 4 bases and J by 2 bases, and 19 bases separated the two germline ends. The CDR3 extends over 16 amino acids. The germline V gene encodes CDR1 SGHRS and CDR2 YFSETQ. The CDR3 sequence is CASSEKPQGTTYEQYF. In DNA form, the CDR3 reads TGCGCCAGCAGCGAGAAGCCGCAGGGAACAACCTACGAGCAGTACTTC.

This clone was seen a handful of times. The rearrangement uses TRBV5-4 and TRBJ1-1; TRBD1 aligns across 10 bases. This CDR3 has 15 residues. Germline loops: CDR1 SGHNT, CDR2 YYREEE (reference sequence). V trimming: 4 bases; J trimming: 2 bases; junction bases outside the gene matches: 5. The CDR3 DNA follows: TGTGCCAGCAGCGTGGGACAGGGGCTAAACACTGAAGCTTTCTTT. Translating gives CASSVGQGLNTEAFF.

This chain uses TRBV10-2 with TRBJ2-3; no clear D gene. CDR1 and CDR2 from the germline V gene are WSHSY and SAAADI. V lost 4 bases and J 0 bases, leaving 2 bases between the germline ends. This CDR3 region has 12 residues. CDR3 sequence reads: CASSASTDTQYF. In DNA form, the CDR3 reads TGCGCCAGCAGTGCTAGCACAGATACGCAGTATTTT.

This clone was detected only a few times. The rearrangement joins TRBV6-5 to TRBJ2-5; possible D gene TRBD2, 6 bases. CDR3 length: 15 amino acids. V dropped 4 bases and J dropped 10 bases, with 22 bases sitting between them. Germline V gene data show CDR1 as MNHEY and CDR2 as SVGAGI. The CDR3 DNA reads TGTGCCAGCAGTTGGAGGGGATCAGCCGACGTAGGCCAGTACTTC. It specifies CASSWRGSADVGQYF.

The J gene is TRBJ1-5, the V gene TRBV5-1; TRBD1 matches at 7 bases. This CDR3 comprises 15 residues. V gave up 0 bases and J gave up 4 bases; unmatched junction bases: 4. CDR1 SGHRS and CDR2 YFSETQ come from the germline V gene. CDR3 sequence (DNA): TGCGCCAGCAGCTTGGACAGGGGAGGAAATCAGCCCCAGCATTTT. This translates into CASSLDRGGNQPQHF.

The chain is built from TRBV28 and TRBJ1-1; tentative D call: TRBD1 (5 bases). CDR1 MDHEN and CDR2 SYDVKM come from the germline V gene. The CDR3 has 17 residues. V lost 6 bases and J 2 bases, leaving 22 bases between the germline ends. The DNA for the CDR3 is TGTGCCAGCAGCTCTACCTTCCGCGGCGGGGCAAACACTGAAGCTTTCTTT. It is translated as CASSSTFRGGANTEAFF. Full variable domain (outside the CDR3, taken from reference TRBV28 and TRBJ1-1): DVKVTQSSRYLVKRTGEKVFLECVQDMDHENMFWYRQDPGLGLRLIYFSYDVKMKEKGDIPEGYSVSREKKERFSLILESASTNQTSMYLCASSSTFRGGANTEAFFGQGTRLTVV.

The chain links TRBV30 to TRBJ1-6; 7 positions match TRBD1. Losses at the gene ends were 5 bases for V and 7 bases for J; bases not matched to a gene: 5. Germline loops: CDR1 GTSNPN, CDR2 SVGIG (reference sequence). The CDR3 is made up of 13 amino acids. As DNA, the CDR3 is TGTGCCTGGGGGGGGACAGCCAATTCACCCCTCCACTTT. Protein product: CAWGGTANSPLHF.

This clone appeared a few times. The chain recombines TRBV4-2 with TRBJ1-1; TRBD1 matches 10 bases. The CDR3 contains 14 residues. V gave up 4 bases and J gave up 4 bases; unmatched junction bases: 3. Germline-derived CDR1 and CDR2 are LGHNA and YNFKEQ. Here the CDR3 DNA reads TGTGCCAGCAGCCGCGACAGGGGGCCCACTGAAGCTTTCTTT. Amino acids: CASSRDRGPTEAFF.

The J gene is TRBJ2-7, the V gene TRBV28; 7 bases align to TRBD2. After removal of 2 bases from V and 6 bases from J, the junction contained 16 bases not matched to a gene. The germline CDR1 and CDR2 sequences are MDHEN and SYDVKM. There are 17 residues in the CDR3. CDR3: CASSLEGLNTLRPEQYF. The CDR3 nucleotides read TGTGCCAGCAGTTTAGAGGGACTAAACACGCTCCGGCCCGAGCAGTACTTC. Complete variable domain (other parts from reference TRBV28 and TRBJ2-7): DVKVTQSSRYLVKRTGEKVFLECVQDMDHENMFWYRQDPGLGLRLIYFSYDVKMKEKGDIPEGYSVSREKKERFSLILESASTNQTSMYLCASSLEGLNTLRPEQYFGPGTRLTVT.

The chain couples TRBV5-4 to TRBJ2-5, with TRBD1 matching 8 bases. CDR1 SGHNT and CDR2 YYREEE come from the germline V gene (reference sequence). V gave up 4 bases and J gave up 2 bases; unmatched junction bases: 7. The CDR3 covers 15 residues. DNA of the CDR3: TGTGCCAGCAGCAGCCGAAGGACAGGGCAAGAGACCCAGTACTTC. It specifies CASSSRRTGQETQYF.

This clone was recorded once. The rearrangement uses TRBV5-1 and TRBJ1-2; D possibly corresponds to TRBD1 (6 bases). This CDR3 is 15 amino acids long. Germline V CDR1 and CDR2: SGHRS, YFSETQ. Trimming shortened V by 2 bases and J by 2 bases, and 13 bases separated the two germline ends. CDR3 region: CASSFSRGGNYGYTF. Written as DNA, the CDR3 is TGCGCCAGCAGCTTTAGCAGGGGAGGGAACTATGGCTACACCTTC.

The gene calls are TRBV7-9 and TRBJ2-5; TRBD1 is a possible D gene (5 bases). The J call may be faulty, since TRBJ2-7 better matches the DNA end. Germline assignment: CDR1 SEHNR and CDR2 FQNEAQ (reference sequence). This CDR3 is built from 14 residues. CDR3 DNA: TGTGCCAGCAGCTTAGAAGACAGCTCCTACGAGCAGTACTTC. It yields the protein CASSLEDSSYEQYF.

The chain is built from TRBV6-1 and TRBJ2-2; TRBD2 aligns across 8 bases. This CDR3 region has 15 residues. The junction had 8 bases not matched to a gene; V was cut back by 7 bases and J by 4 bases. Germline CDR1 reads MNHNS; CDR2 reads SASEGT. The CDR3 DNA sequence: TGTGCCAGCACCCCCGGGAGGGGAGGCACCGGGGAGCTGTTTTTT. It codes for CASTPGRGGTGELFF.

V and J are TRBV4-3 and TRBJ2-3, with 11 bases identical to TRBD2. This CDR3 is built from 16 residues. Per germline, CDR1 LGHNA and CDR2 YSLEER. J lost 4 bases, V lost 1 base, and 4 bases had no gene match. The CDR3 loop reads CASSQAPSGGSDTQYF. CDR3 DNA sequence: TGCGCCAGCAGCCAAGCGCCTAGCGGGGGGTCAGATACGCAGTATTTT.